The T cell receptor (beta chain) described here comes from a study of blood T cell repertoires in COVID-19 (TCRdb year 2020). Study-wide context: Samples from collaborators originated in the United States, Italy and Spain and spanned both the acute and convalescent phases of COVID-19. The prospective study material was composed of cDNA or gDNA derived from T cells, B-cell-depleted T cells, or PBMCs. Subjects who had been exposed to COVID-19, were actively infected with it, or had recovered from it provided the deeply sampled blood TCRbeta repertoires that made up the dataset. The repertoires were made available in a free public database intended to serve as a resource for research on the immune response to SARS-CoV-2. Samples were obtained from the ongoing ImmuneRACE study (first 160 participants) and from about 1,300 subjects provided by 6 global collaborators. The sample metadata nearly always contained a de-identified subject ID, COVID-19 status, age in years and sex. Where available, HLA class I and class II types were obtained from metadata supplied by the sample provider rather than from assay-based typing. Paper-wide results and their limitations: Clinical and demographic metadata were provided uncurated, with the amount varying by source and participant.

The collaborating institutions used their own protocols to collect whole blood in K2EDTA tubes. Collaborator samples were shipped for TCRbeta analysis as frozen whole blood, isolated PBMCs, or DNA extracted from either sample type. The table lists this clone with a few counts. The antigen it binds to is not known. Base qualities are not provided; no much larger clone lies one nucleotide away. V loses 3 bases of germline sequence and J loses 7 bases, and the interval between the two ends is 18 bases. Counted from cysteine to phenylalanine, this CDR3 has 15 amino acids. The DNA shown is the 45-base CDR3, in frame from base 1. In the germline V gene (reference sequence), CDR1 corresponds to MNHEY and CDR2 to SMNVEV. TCRbeta CDR3 regions were amplified from genomic DNA using the immunoSEQ Assay, a bias-controlled multiplex PCR. The authors' analysis ran thus. The number of nucleated cells in each sample was estimated from the amplification of reference gene primers within the assay. To quantify the absolute abundance of each unique TCRbeta CDR3 rearrangement, sequence reads were collapsed and filtered. For each sample, productive Simpson clonality was calculated as the square root of Simpson's diversity index across productive rearrangements. TCRdb took over this immuneACCESS table, retaining in-frame rearrangements with V and J assigned. Such tables are incomplete; in checked studies, under half of the missing clones stem from an unresolved V gene, and the remainder is unexplained. Clone size and the V and J calls come from that table; the DNA yielded D and trimming. This sample holds roughly 75,000 clones; around 84% were observed only once. Together, the top ten hold around 0.83% of the sample.

Sequenced sample: peripheral blood. The rearrangement combines TRBV27 with TRBJ1-2, and possibly TRBD1, on 6 matching bases. The receptor's source is a woman aged 70 to 79 with acute or convalescent COVID-19. DNA sequence: TGTGCCAGCAGTTTGTTAATGGCAGGGGCAGGTGGCTACACCTTC. Its protein is CASSLLMAGAGGYTF.